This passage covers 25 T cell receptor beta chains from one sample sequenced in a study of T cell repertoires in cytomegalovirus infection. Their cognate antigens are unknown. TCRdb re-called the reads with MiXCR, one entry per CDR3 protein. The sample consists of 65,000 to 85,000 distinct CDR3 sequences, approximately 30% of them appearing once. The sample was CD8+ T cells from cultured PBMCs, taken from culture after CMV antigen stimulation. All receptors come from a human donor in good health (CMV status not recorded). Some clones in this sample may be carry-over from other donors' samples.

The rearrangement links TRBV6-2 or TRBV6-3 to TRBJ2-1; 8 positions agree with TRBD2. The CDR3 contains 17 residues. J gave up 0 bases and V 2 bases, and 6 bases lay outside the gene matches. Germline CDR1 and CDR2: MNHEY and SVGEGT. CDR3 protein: CASSYPMSGSSYNEQFF. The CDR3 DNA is TGTGCCAGCAGTTACCCCATGAGCGGGAGCTCCTACAATGAGCAGTTCTTC.

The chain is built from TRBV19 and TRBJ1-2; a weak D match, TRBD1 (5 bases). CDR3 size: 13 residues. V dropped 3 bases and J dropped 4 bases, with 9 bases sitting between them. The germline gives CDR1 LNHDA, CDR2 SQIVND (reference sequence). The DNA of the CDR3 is TGTGCCAGTAGTATTGACAGCTTCTATGGCTACACCTTC. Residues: CASSIDSFYGYTF.

The CDR3 reads CSVIDRDRAYNEQFF. As DNA, the CDR3 is TGCAGCGTGATCGATCGGGACAGGGCTTACAATGAGCAGTTCTTC. The rearrangement uses TRBV29-1 and TRBJ2-1; 9 positions match TRBD1. The V and J ends lost 6 bases and 4 bases, in that order; junction bases with no gene match: 10. This CDR3 is built from 15 residues. CDR1 SQVTM and CDR2 ANQGSEA come from the germline V gene.

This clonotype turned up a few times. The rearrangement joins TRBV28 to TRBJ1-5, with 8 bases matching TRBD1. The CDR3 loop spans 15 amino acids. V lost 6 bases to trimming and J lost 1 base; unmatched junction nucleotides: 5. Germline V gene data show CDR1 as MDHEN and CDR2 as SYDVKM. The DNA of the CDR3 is TGTGCCAGCAGACACGACAGGGGAAGCAATCAGCCCCAGCATTTT. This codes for CASRHDRGSNQPQHF.

The CDR3 DNA follows: TGTGCCAGCAGTTATTCCGCGCGCACTGAAGCTTTCTTT. It specifies CASSYSARTEAFF. V is TRBV6-5 and J is TRBJ1-1; D gene ambiguous. Per the germline V gene, CDR1 is MNHEY and CDR2 is SVGAGI. Trimming took off 3 bases at V and 4 bases at J, with 9 bases between the two ends. The CDR3 is 13 amino acids.

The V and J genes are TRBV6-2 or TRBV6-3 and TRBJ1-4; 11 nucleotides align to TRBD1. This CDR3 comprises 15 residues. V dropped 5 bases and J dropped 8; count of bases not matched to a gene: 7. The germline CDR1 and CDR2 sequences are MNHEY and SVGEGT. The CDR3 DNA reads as TGTGCCAGCAGTCGGACAGGGGGCATCAAAGAAAAACTGTTTTTT. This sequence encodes CASSRTGGIKEKLFF.

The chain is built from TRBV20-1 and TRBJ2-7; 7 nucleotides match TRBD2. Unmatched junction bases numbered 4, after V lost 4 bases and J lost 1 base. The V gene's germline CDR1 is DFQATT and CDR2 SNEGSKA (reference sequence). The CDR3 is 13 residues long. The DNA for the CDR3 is TGCAGTGCTACCGGTAGCGGGTCCTACGAGCAGTACTTC. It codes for CSATGSGSYEQYF.

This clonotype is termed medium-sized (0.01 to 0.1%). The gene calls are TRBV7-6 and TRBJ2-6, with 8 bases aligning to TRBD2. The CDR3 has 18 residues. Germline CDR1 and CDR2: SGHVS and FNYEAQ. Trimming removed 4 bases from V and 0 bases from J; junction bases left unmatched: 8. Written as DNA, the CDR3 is TGTGCCAGCAGCTCAAATAGCGGGATGCTCTCTGGGGCCAACGTCCTGACTTTC. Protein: CASSSNSGMLSGANVLTF.

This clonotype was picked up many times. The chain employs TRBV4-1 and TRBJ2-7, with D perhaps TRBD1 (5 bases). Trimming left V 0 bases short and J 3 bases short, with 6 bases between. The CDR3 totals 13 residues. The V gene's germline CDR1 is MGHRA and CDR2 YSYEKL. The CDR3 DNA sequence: TGCGCCAGCAGCCAAGATCAGGGCTACGAGCAGTACTTC. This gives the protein CASSQDQGYEQYF.

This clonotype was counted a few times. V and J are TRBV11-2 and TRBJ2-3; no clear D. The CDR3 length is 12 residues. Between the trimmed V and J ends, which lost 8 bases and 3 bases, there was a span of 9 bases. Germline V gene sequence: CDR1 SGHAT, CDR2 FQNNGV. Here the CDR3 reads CASSEFTDTQYF. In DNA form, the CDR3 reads TGTGCCAGCTCAGAGTTTACAGATACGCAGTATTTT.

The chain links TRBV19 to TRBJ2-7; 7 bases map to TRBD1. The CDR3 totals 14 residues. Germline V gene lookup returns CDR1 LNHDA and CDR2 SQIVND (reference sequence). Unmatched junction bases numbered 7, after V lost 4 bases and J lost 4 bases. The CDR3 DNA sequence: TGTGCCAGTAGTACCCGCAGGGGGAGTTACGAGCAGTACTTC. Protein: CASSTRRGSYEQYF.

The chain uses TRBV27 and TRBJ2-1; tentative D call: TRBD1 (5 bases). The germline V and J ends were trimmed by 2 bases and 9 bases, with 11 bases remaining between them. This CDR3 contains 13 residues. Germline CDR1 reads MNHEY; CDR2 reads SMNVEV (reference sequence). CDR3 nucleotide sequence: TGTGCCAGCAGTTTACCAGGGAAGGGTGAGCAGTTCTTC. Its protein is CASSLPGKGEQFF.

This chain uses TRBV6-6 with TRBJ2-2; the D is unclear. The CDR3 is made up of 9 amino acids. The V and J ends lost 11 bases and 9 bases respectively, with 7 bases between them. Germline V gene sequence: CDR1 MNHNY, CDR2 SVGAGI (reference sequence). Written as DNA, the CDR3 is TGTGCCGTGGGCCGGGAGCTGTTTTTT. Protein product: CAVGRELFF.

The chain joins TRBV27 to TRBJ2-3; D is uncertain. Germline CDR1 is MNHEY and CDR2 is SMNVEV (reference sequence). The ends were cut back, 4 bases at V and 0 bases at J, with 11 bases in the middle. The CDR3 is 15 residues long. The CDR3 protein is CASSSTISSTDTQYF. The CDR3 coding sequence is TGTGCCAGCAGTTCGACGATTTCTAGCACAGATACGCAGTATTTT.

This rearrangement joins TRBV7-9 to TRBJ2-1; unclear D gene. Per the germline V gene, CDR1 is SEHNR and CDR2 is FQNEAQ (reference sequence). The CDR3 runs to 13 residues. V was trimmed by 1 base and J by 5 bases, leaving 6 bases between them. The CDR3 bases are TGTGCCAGCAGCTTAGTTCTAAACAATGAGCAGTTCTTC. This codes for CASSLVLNNEQFF.

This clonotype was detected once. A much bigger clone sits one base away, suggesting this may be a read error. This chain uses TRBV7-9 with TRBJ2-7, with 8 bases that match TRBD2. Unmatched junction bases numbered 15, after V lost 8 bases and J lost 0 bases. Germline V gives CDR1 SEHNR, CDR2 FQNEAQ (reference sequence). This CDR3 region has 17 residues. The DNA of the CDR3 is TGTGCCAGCTGCCCCAGCGGGGGAGGGCCGTCCTCCTACGAGCAGTACTTC. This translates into CASCPSGGGPSSYEQYF.

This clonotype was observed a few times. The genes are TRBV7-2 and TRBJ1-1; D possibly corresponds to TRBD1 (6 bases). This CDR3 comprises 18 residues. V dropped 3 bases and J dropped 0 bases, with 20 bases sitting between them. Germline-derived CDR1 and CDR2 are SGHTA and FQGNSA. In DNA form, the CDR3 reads TGTGCCAGCAGCTTGGGGCTCGGAGGGGGTAGGGTGAACACTGAAGCTTTCTTT. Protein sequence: CASSLGLGGGRVNTEAFF.

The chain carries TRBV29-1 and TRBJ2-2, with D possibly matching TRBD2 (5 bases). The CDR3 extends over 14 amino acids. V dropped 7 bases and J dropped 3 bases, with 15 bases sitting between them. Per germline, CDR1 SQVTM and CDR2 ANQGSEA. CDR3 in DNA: TGCAGCGCCTCGGGATTAACGGACACCGGGGAGCTGTTTTTT. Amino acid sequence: CSASGLTDTGELFF.

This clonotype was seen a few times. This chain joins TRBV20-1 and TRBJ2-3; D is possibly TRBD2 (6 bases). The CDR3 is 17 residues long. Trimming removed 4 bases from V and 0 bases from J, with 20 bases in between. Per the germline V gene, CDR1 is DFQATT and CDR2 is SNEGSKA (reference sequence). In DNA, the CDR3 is TGCAGTGCTACCCCCCGAGGGACTGCCGCTAGCACAGATACGCAGTATTTT. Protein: CSATPRGTAASTDTQYF.

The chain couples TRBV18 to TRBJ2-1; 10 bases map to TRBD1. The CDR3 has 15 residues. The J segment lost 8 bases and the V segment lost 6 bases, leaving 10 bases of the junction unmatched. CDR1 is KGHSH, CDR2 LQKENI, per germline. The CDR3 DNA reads TGTGCCAGCTCCCCAAGGACAGGGGGTACGGATGAGCAGTTCTTC. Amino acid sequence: CASSPRTGGTDEQFF.

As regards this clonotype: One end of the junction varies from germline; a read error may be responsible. CDR3 protein: CASSVGTSGRAGVGIF. The CDR3 DNA reads TGTGCCAGCAGCGTCGGGACTAGCGGGAGGGCCGGAGTAGGAATATTC. The J gene is TRBJ2-1, the V gene TRBV9; 16 bases map to TRBD2. This CDR3 region has 16 residues. The germline V gene encodes CDR1 SGDLS and CDR2 YYNGEE.

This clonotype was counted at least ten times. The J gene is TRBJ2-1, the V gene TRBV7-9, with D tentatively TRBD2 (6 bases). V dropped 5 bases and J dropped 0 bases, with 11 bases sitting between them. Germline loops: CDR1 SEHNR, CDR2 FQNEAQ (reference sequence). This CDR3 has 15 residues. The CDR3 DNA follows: TGTGCCAGCAGCCCTAGCGAGAGCTCCTACAATGAGCAGTTCTTC. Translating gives CASSPSESSYNEQFF.

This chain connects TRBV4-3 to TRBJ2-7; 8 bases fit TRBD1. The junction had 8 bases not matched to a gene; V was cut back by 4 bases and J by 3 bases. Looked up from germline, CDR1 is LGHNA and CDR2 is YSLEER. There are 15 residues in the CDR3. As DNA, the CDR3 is TGCGCCAGCAGCCCCACCGGGACAGGTGTCTACGAGCAGTACTTC. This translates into CASSPTGTGVYEQYF.

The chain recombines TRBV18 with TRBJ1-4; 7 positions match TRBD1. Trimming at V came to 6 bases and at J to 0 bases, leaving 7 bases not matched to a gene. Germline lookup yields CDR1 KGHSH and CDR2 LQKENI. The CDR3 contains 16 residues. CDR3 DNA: TGTGCCAGCTCCCTTGACAGGGACCCAACTAATGAAAAACTGTTTTTT. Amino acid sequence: CASSLDRDPTNEKLFF.

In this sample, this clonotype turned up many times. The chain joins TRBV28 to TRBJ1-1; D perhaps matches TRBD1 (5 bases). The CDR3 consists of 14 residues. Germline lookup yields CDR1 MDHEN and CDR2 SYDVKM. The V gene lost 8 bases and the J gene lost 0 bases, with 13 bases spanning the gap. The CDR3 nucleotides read TGTGCCAGCGGAAGTCGGGGGATGAACACTGAAGCTTTCTTT. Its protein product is CASGSRGMNTEAFF.